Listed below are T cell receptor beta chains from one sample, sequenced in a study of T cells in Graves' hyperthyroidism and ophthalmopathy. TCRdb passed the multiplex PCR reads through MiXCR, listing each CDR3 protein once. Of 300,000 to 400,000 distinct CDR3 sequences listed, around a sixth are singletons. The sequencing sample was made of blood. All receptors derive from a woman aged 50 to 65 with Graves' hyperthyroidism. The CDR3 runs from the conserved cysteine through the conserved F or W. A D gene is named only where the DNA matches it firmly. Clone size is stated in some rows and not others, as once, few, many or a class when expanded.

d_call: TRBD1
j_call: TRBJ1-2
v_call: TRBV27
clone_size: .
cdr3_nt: TGTGCCAGCAGCAAACAGGGGACGGGCTATGGCTACACCTTC
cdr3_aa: CASSKQGTGYGYTF

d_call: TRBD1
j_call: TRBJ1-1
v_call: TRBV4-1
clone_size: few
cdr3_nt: TGCGCCATCGAGGACAGGGATGAAGGGTGGGGCACTGAAGCTTTCTTT
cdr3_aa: CAIEDRDEGWGTEAFF

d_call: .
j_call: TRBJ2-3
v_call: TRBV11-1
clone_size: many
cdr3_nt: TGTGCCAGCAGCTTGGGAGGAGTAGCGGACAGCACAGATACGCAGTATTTT
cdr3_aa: CASSLGGVADSTDTQYF

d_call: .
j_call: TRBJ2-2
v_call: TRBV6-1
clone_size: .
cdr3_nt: TGTGCCAGCAGCCGACAGTTCACCGGGGAGCTGTTTTTT
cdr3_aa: CASSRQFTGELFF

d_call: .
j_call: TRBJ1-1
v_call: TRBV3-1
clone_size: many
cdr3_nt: TGTGCCAGCAGCCAGGGAGGGGGGGGCGGCACTGAAGCTTTCTTT
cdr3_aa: CASSQGGGGGTEAFF

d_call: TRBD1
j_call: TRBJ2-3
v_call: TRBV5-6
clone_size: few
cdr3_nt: TGTGCCAGCAGCTTGGTCACAGGGGGCCGGGTAGATACGCAGTATTTT
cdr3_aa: CASSLVTGGRVDTQYF

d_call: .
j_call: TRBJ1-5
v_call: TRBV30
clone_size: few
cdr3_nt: TGTGCCTGCGGGGCCGATCAGCCCCAGCATTTT
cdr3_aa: CACGADQPQHF

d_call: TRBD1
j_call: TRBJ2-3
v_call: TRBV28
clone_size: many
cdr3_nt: TGTGCCAGCAGTCAACAGGGGGCAGATACGCAGTATTTT
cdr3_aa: CASSQQGADTQYF

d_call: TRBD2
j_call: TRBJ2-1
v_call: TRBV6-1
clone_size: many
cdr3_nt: TGTGCCAGCAGTGATCGGACTAGCAGCAATGAGCAGTTCTTC
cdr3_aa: CASSDRTSSNEQFF

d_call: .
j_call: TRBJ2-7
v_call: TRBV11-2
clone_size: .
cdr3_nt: TGTGCCAGCAGCTTAAACAGGGTGAGCGAGCAGTACTTC
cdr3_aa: CASSLNRVSEQYF

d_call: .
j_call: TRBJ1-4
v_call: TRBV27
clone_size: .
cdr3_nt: TGTGCCAGCAGTTTATTCCCTAATGAAAAACTGTTTTTT
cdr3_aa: CASSLFPNEKLFF

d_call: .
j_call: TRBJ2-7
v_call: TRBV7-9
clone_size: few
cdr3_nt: TGTGCCAGCAGCTTAGTCGCCGGGACGCCAAGGTACGAGCAGTACTTC
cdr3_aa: CASSLVAGTPRYEQYF

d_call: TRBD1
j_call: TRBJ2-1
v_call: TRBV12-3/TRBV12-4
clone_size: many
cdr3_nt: TGTGCCAGCAGTTTCGGGACAGGGTTGGTTGAGCAGTTCTTC
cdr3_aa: CASSFGTGLVEQFF

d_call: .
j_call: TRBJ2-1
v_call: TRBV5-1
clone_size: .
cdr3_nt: TGTGCCAGCAGCTATGCTAAAGGGGACTTTGACAATGAGCAGTTCTTC
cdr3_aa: CASSYAKGDFDNEQFF

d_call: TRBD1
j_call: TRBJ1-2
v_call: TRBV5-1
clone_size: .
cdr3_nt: TGTGCCAGCAGCGGGGGACAGGGCCACCCAAGCGATTCGAACTATGGCTACACCTTC
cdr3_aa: CASSGGQGHPSDSNYGYTF

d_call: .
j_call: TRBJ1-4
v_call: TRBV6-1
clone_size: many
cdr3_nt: TGTGCCAGCAGTCTGATGACCGGGGTTAATGAAAAACTGTTTTTT
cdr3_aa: CASSLMTGVNEKLFF

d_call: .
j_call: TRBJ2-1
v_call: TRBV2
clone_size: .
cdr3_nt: TGTGCCGGAGCTTCAGCTTTCGAGCAGTTCTTC
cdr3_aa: CAGASAFEQFF

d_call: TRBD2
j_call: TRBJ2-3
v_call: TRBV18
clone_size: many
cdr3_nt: TGTGCCAGCAGTGTCGGGAGGGCCGCAGATACGCAGTATTTT
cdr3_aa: CASSVGRAADTQYF

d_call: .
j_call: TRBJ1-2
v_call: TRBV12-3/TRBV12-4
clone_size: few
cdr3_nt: TGTGCCAGCAGTTTTCGGTACGACAGTAGTGAGGACTATGGCTACACCTTC
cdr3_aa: CASSFRYDSSEDYGYTF

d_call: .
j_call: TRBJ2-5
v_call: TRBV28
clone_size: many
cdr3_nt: TGTGCCAGCAGTTTGCAGGATGGGGGGCAAGAGACCCAGTACTTC
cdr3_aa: CASSLQDGGQETQYF